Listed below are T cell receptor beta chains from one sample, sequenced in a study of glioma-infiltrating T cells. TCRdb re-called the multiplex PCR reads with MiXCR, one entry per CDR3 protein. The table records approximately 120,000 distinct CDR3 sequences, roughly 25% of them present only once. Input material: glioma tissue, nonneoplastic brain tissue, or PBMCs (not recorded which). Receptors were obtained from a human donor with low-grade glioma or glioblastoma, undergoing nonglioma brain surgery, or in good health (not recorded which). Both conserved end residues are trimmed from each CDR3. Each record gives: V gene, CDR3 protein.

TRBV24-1,ATSDLQGGYNEQF
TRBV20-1,SARGYAQNSRDDEQY
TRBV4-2,ASSPYPGQGGNQPQH
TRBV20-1,SARDPASGRNEQF
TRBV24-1,ATSDRRLADTGELF
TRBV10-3,AISASGTNLPLH
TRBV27,ASSLTANEQF
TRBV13,ASSSNLSPGLAGWYEQY
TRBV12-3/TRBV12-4,ASSFPGQGTGELF
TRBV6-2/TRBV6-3,ASSYAGTYKVNTESF
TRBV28,ASSFGFLQF
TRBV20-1,SARDTSILNHEQY
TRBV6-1,ASSVVRGPYEQY
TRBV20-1,SALSGSVSYEQY
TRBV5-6,ASSPRWPRAGETQY
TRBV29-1,SVGTGGLEQY
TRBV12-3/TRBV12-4,ASSLGGSGREQY
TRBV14,ASSQGSSRWGSYEQY
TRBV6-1,ASRTGGQDEQF
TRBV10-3,AISESLNQPQH
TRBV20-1,SAIGTGDLQETQY
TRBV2,ASHLGLAGLQETQY
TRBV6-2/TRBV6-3,ASSSFGQGSSGANVLT
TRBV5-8,ASTLPGLFTDTQY